The rows below give T cell receptor beta chains drawn from one sample of a study of OX40 agonist ivuxolimab in advanced cancers. Profiled with immunoSEQ multiplex PCR; TCRdb holds only in-frame clones, not every one. The sample lists 42,000 or so clones, roughly 80% occurring once. Sequencing was performed on CD4+ or CD8+ T cells sorted from blood, taken in a trial of the OX40 agonist ivuxolimab. Source of these receptors: an adult with an advanced solid tumor such as melanoma, head and neck, liver or kidney cancer. Both conserved end residues are part of each CDR3. A D gene is named only where the DNA matches it firmly. Clone size is not always given. Where it is, it says once, few, many or a class for expanded clones.

size: -
J: TRBJ2-7
V: TRBV4-1
D: -
CDR3: CASSQRTESSYEQYF
DNA: TGCGCCAGCAGCCAGCGAACGGAGAGCTCCTACGAGCAGTACTTC

size: few
J: TRBJ2-7
V: TRBV7-9
D: -
CDR3: CASSFPGYYEQYF
DNA: TGTGCCAGCAGCTTTCCGGGATACTACGAGCAGTACTTC

size: -
J: TRBJ2-7
V: TRBV7-9
D: TRBD2
CDR3: CASSFDGLAGNYEQYF
DNA: TGTGCCAGCAGCTTTGACGGACTAGCTGGAAACTACGAGCAGTACTTC

size: -
J: TRBJ1-2
V: TRBV6-1
D: TRBD1
CDR3: CASSPGQGALYGYTF
DNA: TGTGCCAGCAGTCCGGGACAGGGGGCACTCTATGGCTACACCTTC

size: -
J: TRBJ2-7
V: TRBV9
D: TRBD1
CDR3: CASSPGQVYEQYF
DNA: TGTGCCAGCAGCCCAGGACAGGTCTACGAGCAGTACTTC

size: -
J: TRBJ2-1
V: TRBV5-8
D: TRBD1
CDR3: CASSPGQGARDEQFF
DNA: TGTGCCAGCAGCCCGGGACAGGGGGCACGCGATGAGCAGTTCTTC

size: -
J: TRBJ2-3
V: TRBV25-1
D: -
CDR3: CASSVRTPAVDTQYF
DNA: TGTGCCAGCAGTGTAAGGACCCCCGCCGTTGATACGCAGTATTTT

size: few
J: TRBJ1-2
V: TRBV6-5
D: TRBD1
CDR3: CASSPTGDYGYTF
DNA: TGTGCCAGCAGTCCGACAGGGGACTATGGCTACACCTTC

size: -
J: TRBJ2-7
V: TRBV28
D: -
CDR3: CATLGNWSKNYEQYF
DNA: TGTGCCACCCTCGGGAATTGGAGCAAAAACTACGAGCAGTACTTC

size: few
J: TRBJ2-2
V: TRBV28
D: -
CDR3: CASSSSTTGELFF
DNA: TGTGCCAGCAGTTCCAGCACCACCGGGGAGCTGTTTTTT

size: -
J: TRBJ2-2
V: TRBV6-6
D: TRBD2
CDR3: CASSRGVHTGELFF
DNA: TGTGCCAGCAGTCGGGGGGTCCACACCGGGGAGCTGTTTTTT

size: -
J: TRBJ2-7
V: TRBV28
D: -
CDR3: CASSFGDIPYEQYF
DNA: TGTGCCAGCAGTTTCGGGGACATTCCGTACGAGCAGTACTTC

size: -
J: TRBJ1-2
V: TRBV6-1
D: -
CDR3: CASSQDWGGLNDGYTF
DNA: TGTGCCAGCAGTCAAGATTGGGGGGGATTAAACGATGGCTACACCTTC

size: -
J: TRBJ1-1
V: TRBV19
D: -
CDR3: CASSIVGGSTEAFF
DNA: TGTGCCAGTAGTATAGTCGGGGGGAGCACTGAAGCTTTCTTT

size: -
J: TRBJ2-3
V: TRBV6-5
D: TRBD2
CDR3: CASSYEGEGTDTQYF
DNA: TGTGCCAGCAGTTACGAAGGGGAGGGAACAGATACGCAGTATTTT

size: -
J: TRBJ2-3
V: TRBV27
D: TRBD1
CDR3: CASSTSAGTGVDTQYF
DNA: TGTGCCAGCAGTACGAGTGCCGGGACAGGGGTGGATACGCAGTATTTT

size: -
J: TRBJ1-2
V: TRBV28
D: -
CDR3: CASSLGPYGYTF
DNA: TGTGCCAGCAGTTTGGGTCCCTATGGCTACACCTTC

size: once
J: TRBJ2-2
V: TRBV5-1
D: -
CDR3: CAGRGATNTGELFF
DNA: TGCGCCGGGCGCGGGGCTACGAACACCGGGGAGCTGTTTTTT

size: -
J: TRBJ1-2
V: TRBV27
D: -
CDR3: CASSLWGGDYGYTF
DNA: TGTGCCAGCAGTTTATGGGGGGGAGATTATGGCTACACCTTC

size: -
J: TRBJ2-7
V: TRBV5-5
D: -
CDR3: CASSLEGYEQYF
DNA: TGTGCCAGCAGCTTGGAGGGCTACGAGCAGTACTTC

size: -
J: TRBJ2-1
V: TRBV7-6
D: TRBD1
CDR3: CASSLKPSTGSSYNEQFF
DNA: TGTGCCAGCAGCTTAAAACCATCGACAGGGAGCTCCTACAATGAGCAGTTCTTC

size: -
J: TRBJ1-2
V: TRBV29-1
D: -
CDR3: CSDQTRTYGYTF
DNA: TGCAGCGACCAAACAAGGACCTATGGCTACACCTTC

size: once
J: TRBJ2-3
V: TRBV5-8
D: TRBD2
CDR3: CASNPGLAGDTQYF
DNA: TGTGCCAGCAATCCTGGACTAGCGGGAGATACGCAGTATTTT

size: -
J: TRBJ1-2
V: TRBV14
D: TRBD1
CDR3: CASSRSGTALNYGYTF
DNA: TGTGCCAGCAGCCGATCCGGGACAGCCCTTAACTATGGCTACACCTTC

size: -
J: TRBJ1-1
V: TRBV7-8
D: -
CDR3: CASSFRDLNTEAFF
DNA: TGTGCCAGCAGCTTCAGGGACCTGAACACTGAAGCTTTCTTT

size: -
J: TRBJ1-4
V: TRBV7-9
D: -
CDR3: CASSSRRANEKLFF
DNA: TGTGCCAGCAGCTCACGGAGGGCCAATGAAAAACTGTTTTTT

size: once
J: TRBJ2-5
V: TRBV4-2
D: -
CDR3: CASSHPSGRDLEYQETQYF
DNA: TGTGCCAGCAGCCACCCTAGTGGGAGAGACTTAGAGTACCAAGAGACCCAGTACTTC

size: -
J: TRBJ2-3
V: TRBV19
D: TRBD2
CDR3: CASSLAGFSTDTQYF
DNA: TGTGCCAGTAGCCTAGCGGGATTCAGCACAGATACGCAGTATTTT

size: -
J: TRBJ1-1
V: TRBV5-1
D: TRBD1
CDR3: CASSLGQGRTEAFF
DNA: TGCGCCAGCAGCTTGGGACAGGGAAGGACTGAAGCTTTCTTT

size: -
J: TRBJ1-2
V: TRBV5-6
D: -
CDR3: CASSLAGGALGYTF
DNA: TGTGCCAGCAGCTTGGCCGGAGGGGCGCTTGGCTACACCTTC

size: -
J: TRBJ1-4
V: TRBV6-5
D: -
CDR3: CASSYSRSTNEKLFF
DNA: TGTGCCAGCAGTTACTCTCGATCAACTAATGAAAAACTGTTTTTT

size: -
J: TRBJ2-7
V: TRBV9
D: -
CDR3: CASSVRMDFYEQYF
DNA: TGTGCCAGCAGCGTAAGGATGGATTTCTACGAGCAGTACTTC

size: -
J: TRBJ1-1
V: TRBV28
D: -
CDR3: CASSFLVLNTEAFF
DNA: TGTGCCAGCAGTTTTCTTGTCCTGAACACTGAAGCTTTCTTT

size: -
J: TRBJ2-1
V: TRBV5-4
D: TRBD2
CDR3: CASLGETSGRAEFF
DNA: TGTGCCAGCCTGGGAGAGACTAGCGGGAGGGCCGAGTTCTTC

size: -
J: TRBJ2-3
V: TRBV7-7
D: TRBD1
CDR3: CASSLGQGPDTQYF
DNA: TGTGCCAGCAGCTTAGGACAGGGTCCCGATACGCAGTATTTT

size: -
J: TRBJ2-7
V: TRBV27
D: -
CDR3: CASSLKGGSDHLYEQYF
DNA: TGTGCCAGCAGTTTAAAGGGGGGATCGGATCACCTCTACGAGCAGTACTTC

size: -
J: TRBJ1-5
V: TRBV6-5
D: -
CDR3: CASSKDSYSNQPQHF
DNA: TGTGCCAGCAGCAAGGACAGCTATAGCAATCAGCCCCAGCATTTT

size: -
J: TRBJ1-3
V: TRBV29-1
D: -
CDR3: CSVVNPGRLPGNTIYF
DNA: TGCAGCGTTGTGAATCCAGGGAGGTTACCTGGAAACACCATATATTTT

size: -
J: TRBJ1-2
V: TRBV6-1
D: TRBD1
CDR3: CASSTGQGPNYGYTF
DNA: TGTGCCAGCAGTACGGGACAGGGCCCTAACTATGGCTACACCTTC

size: -
J: TRBJ2-7
V: TRBV28
D: TRBD1
CDR3: CASSLDRNEGNEQYF
DNA: TGTGCCAGCAGCCTGGACAGGAATGAAGGTAACGAGCAGTACTTC

size: -
J: TRBJ2-3
V: TRBV25-1
D: TRBD2
CDR3: CASSESRLAGTDTQYF
DNA: TGTGCCAGCAGTGAAAGCAGACTAGCGGGCACAGATACGCAGTATTTT

size: once
J: TRBJ2-2
V: TRBV2
D: -
CDR3: CASFEEESGELFF
DNA: TGTGCCAGCTTCGAGGAAGAGTCCGGGGAGCTGTTTTTT

size: -
J: TRBJ2-1
V: TRBV10-1
D: -
CDR3: CASSETSRSEQFF
DNA: TGCGCCAGCAGTGAAACTAGCCGCAGTGAGCAGTTCTTC

size: -
J: TRBJ1-2
V: TRBV18
D: TRBD1
CDR3: CASSPTGVGNYGYTF
DNA: TGTGCCAGCTCACCTACAGGGGTGGGTAACTATGGCTACACCTTC

size: -
J: TRBJ1-1
V: TRBV4-1
D: -
CDR3: CASSHTDLNTEAFF
DNA: TGCGCCAGCAGCCACACAGACCTGAACACTGAAGCTTTCTTT

size: -
J: TRBJ1-1
V: TRBV6-1
D: TRBD1
CDR3: CASSVYGQGGVTEAFF
DNA: TGTGCCAGCAGTGTTTACGGACAGGGAGGGGTGACTGAAGCTTTCTTT

size: -
J: TRBJ2-2
V: TRBV28
D: TRBD1
CDR3: CASTGTGFAGELFF
DNA: TGTGCCAGCACCGGGACAGGGTTCGCCGGGGAGCTGTTTTTT

size: -
J: TRBJ1-1
V: TRBV2
D: TRBD1
CDR3: CASRPGQGAATEAFF
DNA: TGTGCCAGCAGGCCCGGACAGGGGGCGGCGACTGAAGCTTTCTTT

size: -
J: TRBJ2-7
V: TRBV25-1
D: -
CDR3: CASSETGPYEQYF
DNA: TGTGCCAGCAGTGAAACAGGACCCTACGAGCAGTACTTC

size: -
J: TRBJ2-7
V: TRBV29-1
D: TRBD2
CDR3: CSAEGAGVYSYEQYF
DNA: TGCAGCGCCGAAGGGGCGGGAGTTTATTCCTACGAGCAGTACTTC

size: -
J: TRBJ2-5
V: TRBV6-5
D: -
CDR3: CASSYSPGVQETQYF
DNA: TGTGCCAGCAGTTATTCCCCGGGGGTCCAAGAGACCCAGTACTTC